One and the same sample provided the 18 T cell receptor beta chains below, sequenced in a study of blood T cell repertoires in COVID-19. Some clones are missing from TCRdb's copy, which holds only in-frame ones; the method was immunoSEQ multiplex PCR. The sample lists around 260,000 clones, 85% seen once, with 13% in the top ten. Material for sequencing was peripheral blood. These receptor sequences come from a human donor in a cohort sampled during active COVID-19.

V is TRBV6-1 and J is TRBJ2-7; 7 nucleotides agree with TRBD2. CDR1 is MNHNS, CDR2 SASEGT, per germline. With 2 bases clipped from V and 0 bases from J, the junction kept 10 bases outside the gene matches. This CDR3 is built from 17 residues. The CDR3 sequence is CASSERVGRINSYEQYF. CDR3 nucleotides: TGTGCCAGCAGTGAAAGGGTCGGGAGGATCAACTCCTACGAGCAGTACTTC.

The J gene is TRBJ2-7, the V gene TRBV15, with TRBD2 matching 8 bases. With 6 bases clipped from V and 3 bases from J, the junction kept 13 bases outside the gene matches. CDR3 length: 16 amino acids. The germline V gene has CDR1 LNHNV and CDR2 YYDKDF (reference sequence). For the CDR3, the DNA is TGTGCCACCAGAAGCACTAGCGGAGTGGGGTACTACGAGCAGTACTTC. It encodes CATRSTSGVGYYEQYF. The variable domain in full, completed from reference TRBV15 and TRBJ2-7, reads DAMVIQNPRYQVTQFGKPVTLSCSQTLNHNVMYWYQQKSSQAPKLLFHYYDKDFNNEADTPDNFQSRRPNTSFCFLDIRSPGLGDTAMYLCATRSTSGVGYYEQYFGPGTRLTVT.

CDR3 DNA sequence: TGTGCCAGCAGCCCCAGGAGGGTAAACACTGAAGCTTTCTTT. Its translation: CASSPRRVNTEAFF. The gene calls are TRBV2 and TRBJ1-1; D gene uncertain. Germline V gives CDR1 SNHLY, CDR2 FYNNEI. Trimming left V 6 bases short and J 2 bases short, with 13 bases between. CDR3 length: 14 residues.

The V and J genes are TRBV3-1 (or the pseudogene TRBV3-2) and TRBJ1-2; TRBD1 aligns across 9 bases. The ends lost 6 bases at V and 8 bases at J; junction bases unmatched: 7. The V gene's germline CDR1 is LGHDT and CDR2 YNNKEL (reference sequence). This CDR3 spans 13 amino acids. CDR3 amino acids: CASRPQGAGGYTF. The CDR3 region has the DNA TGTGCCAGCAGACCACAGGGGGCTGGCGGCTACACCTTC.

J is TRBJ2-5 and V is TRBV5-4; 12 nucleotides match TRBD2. Germline CDR1 SGHNT, CDR2 YYREEE (reference sequence). The V segment lost 3 bases and the J segment 4 bases; nucleotides outside the gene matches: 10. The CDR3 has 17 residues. The CDR3 sequence: CASSSLAGGPGGETQYF. CDR3 bases: TGTGCCAGCAGCTCGCTAGCGGGAGGGCCGGGGGGAGAGACCCAGTACTTC.

This clone showed up just a few times. The chain uses TRBV14 and TRBJ1-1, with D maybe TRBD1 (6 bases). The germline V gene encodes CDR1 SGHDN and CDR2 FVKESK. The CDR3 covers 14 residues. Trimming cost V 1 base and J 11 bases, with 17 bases left between them. In nucleotides, the CDR3 is TGTGCCAGCAGCCAAGCCTCAGTGAGACAGGTGGCTTTCTTT. Protein: CASSQASVRQVAFF.

The chain has TRBV29-1 and TRBJ2-7, with 9 positions matching TRBD1. Germline V gene sequence: CDR1 SQVTM, CDR2 ANQGSEA. CDR3 size: 14 residues. V lost 4 bases and J lost 7; bases outside the gene matches: 11. Here the CDR3 DNA reads TGCAGCGTTGGGGGACAGGGCCCCTCTGGGGAGCAGTACTTC. Protein product: CSVGGQGPSGEQYF.

Here the CDR3 DNA reads TGTGCCAGCAGGGGGGCGACAGGGGAGAAAGCTTTCTTT. This translates into CASRGATGEKAFF. The chain uses TRBV25-1 and TRBJ1-1; TRBD1 matches at 8 bases. Germline V gene lookup returns CDR1 MGHDK and CDR2 SYGVNS. The CDR3 is 13 amino acids. J gave up 9 bases and V 6 bases, and 9 bases lay outside the gene matches.

The V and J genes are TRBV15 and TRBJ2-2; TRBD2 might be the D (7 bases). Trimming cost V 6 bases and J 2 bases, with 13 bases left between them. Germline CDR1 and CDR2: LNHNV and YYDKDF (reference sequence). CDR3 size: 15 residues. The DNA of the CDR3 is TGTGCCACCAGGCGGGGGCATGAAAACACCGGGGAGCTGTTTTTT. This gives the protein CATRRGHENTGELFF.

The V call is TRBV7-9, the J call TRBJ1-6; D ambiguous. The CDR3 has 15 residues. Germline values: CDR1 SEHNR, CDR2 FQNEAQ (reference sequence). V lost 1 base and J 10 bases, leaving 14 bases between the germline ends. The DNA for the CDR3 is TGTGCCAGCAGCTTAGGGCGGCGAGAGGAATCACCCCTCCACTTT. This gives the protein CASSLGRREESPLHF.

The V gene is TRBV5-1, the J gene TRBJ1-1, with 9 bases matching TRBD1. The germline V gene encodes CDR1 SGHRS and CDR2 YFSETQ. The CDR3 is 15 amino acids. V lost 4 bases to trimming and J lost 5 bases; unmatched junction nucleotides: 9. CDR3 nucleotide sequence: TGCGCCAGCAGCACACGGACAGGGGAGGTAACTGAAGCTTTCTTT. Amino acids: CASSTRTGEVTEAFF.

The V and J genes are TRBV24-1 and TRBJ2-1; no firm D call. Trimming took off 3 bases at V and 6 bases at J, with 14 bases between the two ends. The germline V gene has CDR1 KGHDR and CDR2 SFDVKD. The CDR3 contains 15 residues. Here the CDR3 reads CATSDPYAAPNEQFF. CDR3 in DNA: TGTGCCACCAGTGATCCCTACGCGGCGCCCAATGAGCAGTTCTTC.

The chain uses TRBV7-2 and TRBJ2-1, with a tentative D call TRBD2 (7 bases). V was cut by 5 bases and J by 0 bases, with 17 bases left in between. Germline lookup yields CDR1 SGHTA and CDR2 FQGNSA. The CDR3 is 17 amino acids. CDR3 DNA sequence: TGTGCCAGCAGCCGTAGGGGGGGCATAAGCTCCTACAATGAGCAGTTCTTC. As protein: CASSRRGGISSYNEQFF.

This chain uses TRBV6-6 with TRBJ2-7; TRBD1 matches 7 bases. CDR3 size: 14 residues. CDR1 MNHNY and CDR2 SVGAGI come from the germline V gene (reference sequence). J lost 6 bases, V lost 6 bases, and 11 bases had no gene match. CDR3 in DNA: TGTGCCAGCAGCTTAGGGGGCCCTGCTGGCGAGCAGTACTTC. This codes for CASSLGGPAGEQYF.

The rearrangement uses TRBV29-1 and TRBJ2-1, with 7 nucleotides matching TRBD2. Germline trimming cut 7 bases from V and 0 bases from J; bases unmatched to any gene: 6. Germline CDR1 reads SQVTM; CDR2 reads ANQGSEA. There are 14 residues in the CDR3. The DNA of the CDR3 is TGCAGCGCATCTAGCGGCGGCTCCTACAATGAGCAGTTCTTC. Translating gives CSASSGGSYNEQFF.

This chain joins TRBV4-2 and TRBJ2-1; D is uncertain. The CDR3 is made up of 14 amino acids. Trimming removed 0 bases from V and 8 bases from J, with 11 bases in between. CDR1 is LGHNA and CDR2 is YNFKEQ in the germline V gene. The CDR3, as DNA: TGTGCCAGCAGCCAAGATAACACCCCCGATGAGCAGTTCTTC. This gives the protein CASSQDNTPDEQFF.

The V call is TRBV3-1 (or the pseudogene TRBV3-2), the J call TRBJ1-2; D ambiguous. V lost 0 bases and J lost 5, with 7 bases in between. Germline CDR1 reads LGHDT; CDR2 reads YNNKEL (reference sequence). The CDR3 contains 13 residues. The CDR3 DNA reads TGTGCCAGCAGCCAAGATTTTATTTATGGCTACACCTTC. This encodes CASSQDFIYGYTF.

The rearrangement joins TRBV24-1 to TRBJ2-1, with a weak D call TRBD1 (5 bases). Germline-derived CDR1 and CDR2 are KGHDR and SFDVKD. CDR3 length equals 13 residues. V dropped 3 bases and J dropped 10 bases, with 12 bases sitting between them. CDR3 region: CATSDPQGREQFF. CDR3 coding DNA: TGTGCCACCAGTGATCCCCAGGGCAGGGAGCAGTTCTTC.